This T cell receptor beta chain was retrieved from a study of persistence of HIV-infected CD4 T cells. Study overall: Antigen stimulation activated a lower proportion of cells, more of them memory, than anti-CD3/anti-CD28 stimulation.

This was the immunoSEQ version 4 assay in survey mode. Profiling relied on immunoSEQ multiplex PCR, and the TCRdb table lists in-frame clones only, not all of them. Here the sample spans around 39,000 clones, about 90% being singletons. This clone was seen just once. The antigen is undetermined. This nonspecific control used anti-CD3/anti-CD28 bead stimulation of CD4+ T cells. Responding CD4+ T cells were sorted by upregulation of both CD40 ligand and CD69. PBMCs were depleted of CD8+ T cells before stimulation. The trim removed 2 bases at V and 2 bases at J, leaving 4 bases unmatched. The CDR3 consists of 15 residues. Germline-derived CDR1 and CDR2 are MNHNS and SASEGT.

This TCR derives from an adult man with HIV who was CMV-seropositive. This chain connects TRBV6-1 to TRBJ2-7; 9 bases agree with TRBD1. Sequencing was performed on CD4+ T cells sorted from PBMCs after roughly 20-hour stimulation, taken from a patient who received antiretroviral therapy. As DNA, the CDR3 is TGTGCCAGCAGTGAACGGGGGACAGGGACCTACGAGCAGTACTTC. This translates into CASSERGTGTYEQYF.